The T cell receptor (beta chain) described here comes from a study of shared clonotypes between healthy human individuals (dated by TCRdb to 2018 to 2021). For the study in its entirety: Two women and a few men aged 18 to 49 years were included in the cohort. Per donor, three plates each were used for CD4 naive and CD4 memory, two for CD8 naive, and one for CD8 memory. To estimate repertoire size and how much clonotype sharing occurs between individuals, the study deeply sequenced the blood TCR repertoires of roughly 5 healthy adults. Libraries were prepared and TCR repertoires were sequenced by different laboratories using diverse techniques, in order to increase sequencing depth and limit assay-specific biases. Per donor, leukapheresis produced somewhere between about 0.85 and 8.9 billion PBMCs. Paper-wide results and their limitations: The genetic and exposure-history diversity represented was limited by the small number of donors. Incomplete sequencing was indicated by rarefaction of sorted-subset datasets, despite the large sequencing depth. Sampling was restricted to blood, and TCR repertoires in tissues likely differ from the TCR repertoires found in blood. Approximately 5% of naive CD4, 3.5% of naive CD8, 2.3% of memory CD4, and 0.4% of memory CD8 clonotypes were shared across four donors. Based on pairwise subsampling, the degree of clonotype sharing among donors was expected to be affected by sequencing depth. Compared with non-shared clonotypes, the clonotypes found in all four sorted-subset donors had higher generation probabilities. Estimated clonotype richness was generally larger for naive than for memory subsets.

Only one count was recorded for this clone. It has no known antigen specificity. Per-base quality was not reported, and no clone a single base away is much larger than it. Via the germline V gene, CDR1 is SGHRS and CDR2 YFSETQ. V is cut back by 5 bases and J by 1 base, with 4 bases in the junction unmatched. The CDR3 holds 14 amino acids from the cysteine to the phenylalanine. The sequence is cut down to CDR3 DNA, 42 bases in frame from base 1. Healthy HIV-negative adults with no recently reported acute infections or vaccinations were included as donors. Every donor was a Caucasian adult residing in Nashville, Tennessee, USA. CD4+ T cells were enriched by magnetic negative selection, after which naive cells were positively selected on CD45RA and the negative fraction was taken as the memory subset. After blood collection by leukapheresis, PBMCs were isolated using Ficoll-Histopaque density gradient centrifugation and then cryopreserved in the vapor phase of liquid nitrogen. Purity and quantity of every magnetically sorted T cell population were checked by analytical flow cytometry. Genomic DNA was isolated from each sorted fraction and quantified by UV absorbance on a Nanodrop 2000c.

TCR CDR3 regions were amplified from genomic DNA by multiplex PCR using the deep immunoSEQ assay. For each cell subset, the extracted genomic DNA was distributed evenly across all wells of several immunoSEQ 96-well plates, and each plate served as one replicate. For sorted subsets, around 0.2 ug of genomic DNA, equivalent to 25,000 to 30,000 T cell genomes, went into each replicate PCR. Purified libraries were measured with a Qubit 3.0 fluorometer, size-checked on a Bioanalyzer 2100, and measured again with the KAPA Library Quantification kit. Every immunoSEQ 96-well plate was sequenced on a separate single-read 150-cycle Illumina NextSeq 550 flow cell. The published analysis was carried out like this. The immunoSEQ output contained only junctional sequences without quality scores, so filtering could not match that applied to full-length reads. Sequences were annotated with PyIR, a Python wrapper for IgBLAST v1.9, and V/J genes and CDR3 were assigned using IMGT germline references. Reads were removed for weak V/J assignments (E-value above 1e-6), missing CDR3, stop codons, out-of-frame junctions, or ambiguous translated residues. V3J clonotypes were defined as sequences sharing the same inferred V gene, J gene, and CDR3 amino acid sequence. Percentage overlap between repertoires was computed as shared unique clonotypes divided by the size of the smaller repertoire. Richness of each repertoire was evaluated using RTK rarefaction, the Chao1 estimator, and Recon v2.1 estimates of unobserved clonotypes. Generation probabilities were computed with OLGA for all TCRbeta clonotypes obtained by the gDNA method from a handful of donors. TCRdb took over this immuneACCESS table, retaining in-frame rearrangements with V and J assigned. Such tables are incomplete; in checked studies, under half of the missing clones stem from an unresolved V gene, and the remainder is unexplained. The V and J calls and clone size come from that table; D and trimming were worked out from the DNA. Recorded for this sample are about 960,000 clones; 76% of them occurred a single time. The ten largest clonotypes hold about 1.5% of the sample.

The sequenced sample was memory CD4+ T cells sorted from blood. The cell subset or site label on this specimen signifies: CD45RA-negative fraction. The sequence came from a man aged 18 to 30 in good health. Recombination linked TRBV5-1 to TRBJ1-1; a stretch of 8 junction bases matches TRBD1. The CDR3 loop reads CASRAGTGNTEAFF. The DNA reads as follows: TGCGCCAGCAGAGCCGGGACAGGGAACACTGAAGCTTTCTTT. Supplemented by the reference TRBV5-1 and TRBJ1-1 proteins around the CDR3, the complete variable domain is KAGVTQTPRYLIKTRGQQVTLSCSPISGHRSVSWYQQTPGQGLQFLFEYFSETQRNKGNFPGRFSGRQFSNSRSEMNVSTLELGDSALYLCASRAGTGNTEAFFGQGTRLTVV.